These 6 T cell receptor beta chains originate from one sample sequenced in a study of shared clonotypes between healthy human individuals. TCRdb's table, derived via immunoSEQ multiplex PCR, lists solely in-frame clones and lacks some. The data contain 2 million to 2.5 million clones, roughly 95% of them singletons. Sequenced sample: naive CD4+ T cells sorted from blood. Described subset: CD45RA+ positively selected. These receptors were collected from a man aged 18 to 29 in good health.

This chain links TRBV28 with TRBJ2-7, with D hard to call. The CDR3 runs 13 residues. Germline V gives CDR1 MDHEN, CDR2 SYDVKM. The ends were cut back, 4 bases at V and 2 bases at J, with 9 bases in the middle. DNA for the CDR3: TGTGCCAGCAGTTCTCGGACCCCCTACGAGCAGTACTTC. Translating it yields CASSSRTPYEQYF.

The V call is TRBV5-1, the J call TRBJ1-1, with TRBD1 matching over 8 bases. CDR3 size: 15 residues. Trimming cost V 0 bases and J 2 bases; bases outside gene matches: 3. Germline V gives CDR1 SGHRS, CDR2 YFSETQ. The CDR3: CASSLGDRPNTEAFF. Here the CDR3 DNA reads TGCGCCAGCAGCTTGGGGGACAGGCCTAACACTGAAGCTTTCTTT. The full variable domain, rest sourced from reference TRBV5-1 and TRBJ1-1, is KAGVTQTPRYLIKTRGQQVTLSCSPISGHRSVSWYQQTPGQGLQFLFEYFSETQRNKGNFPGRFSGRQFSNSRSEMNVSTLELGDSALYLCASSLGDRPNTEAFFGQGTRLTVV.

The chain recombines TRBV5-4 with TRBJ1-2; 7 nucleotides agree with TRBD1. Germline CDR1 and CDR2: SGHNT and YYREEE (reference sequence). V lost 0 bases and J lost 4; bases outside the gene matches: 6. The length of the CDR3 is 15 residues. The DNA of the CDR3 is TGTGCCAGCAGCTTGGTTATGGGACAGTCCTATGGCTACACCTTC. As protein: CASSLVMGQSYGYTF.

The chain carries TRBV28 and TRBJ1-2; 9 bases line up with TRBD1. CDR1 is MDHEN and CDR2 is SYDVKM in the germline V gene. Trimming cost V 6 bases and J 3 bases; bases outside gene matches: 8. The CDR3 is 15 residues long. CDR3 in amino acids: CASREWGQGHYGYTF. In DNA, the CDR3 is TGTGCCAGCAGGGAATGGGGACAGGGCCACTATGGCTACACCTTC.

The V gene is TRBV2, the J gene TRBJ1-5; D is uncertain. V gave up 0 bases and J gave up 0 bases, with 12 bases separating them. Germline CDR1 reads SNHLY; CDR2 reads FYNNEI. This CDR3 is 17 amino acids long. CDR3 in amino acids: CASSEARKQSSNQPQHF. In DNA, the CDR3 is TGTGCCAGCAGTGAAGCGCGTAAACAGAGTAGCAATCAGCCCCAGCATTTT.

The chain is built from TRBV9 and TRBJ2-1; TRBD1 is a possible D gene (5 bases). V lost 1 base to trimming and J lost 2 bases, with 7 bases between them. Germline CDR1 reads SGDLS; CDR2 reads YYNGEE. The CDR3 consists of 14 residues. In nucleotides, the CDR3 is TGTGCCAGCAGCGTAACGACAGCCTACAATGAGCAGTTCTTC. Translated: CASSVTTAYNEQFF.